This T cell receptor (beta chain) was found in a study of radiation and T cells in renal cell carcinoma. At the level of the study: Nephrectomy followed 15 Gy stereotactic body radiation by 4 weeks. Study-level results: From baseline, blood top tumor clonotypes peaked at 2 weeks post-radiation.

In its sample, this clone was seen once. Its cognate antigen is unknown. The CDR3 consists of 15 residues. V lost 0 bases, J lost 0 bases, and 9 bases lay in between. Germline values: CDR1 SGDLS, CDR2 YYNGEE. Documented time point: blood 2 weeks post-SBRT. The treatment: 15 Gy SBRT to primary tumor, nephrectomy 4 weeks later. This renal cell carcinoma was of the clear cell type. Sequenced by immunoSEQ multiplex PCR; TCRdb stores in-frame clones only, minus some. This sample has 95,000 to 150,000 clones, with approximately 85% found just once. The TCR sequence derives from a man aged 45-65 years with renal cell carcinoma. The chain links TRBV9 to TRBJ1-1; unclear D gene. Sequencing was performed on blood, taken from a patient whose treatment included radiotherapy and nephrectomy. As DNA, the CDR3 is TGTGCCAGCAGCGTAGGTGTAGTTATGAACACTGAAGCTTTCTTT. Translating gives CASSVGVVMNTEAFF.